This entry lists 3 T cell receptor beta chains sequenced from one sample in a study of human T cells and chemical hapten exposure. TCRdb ran MiXCR on the RACE reads and lists one entry per CDR3 protein. This table has 180,000 or so distinct CDR3 sequences, nearly 30% appearing once. Time point defined: pre-sensitization, week 0. Treatment described: therapeutic diphenylcyclopropenone sensitization with weekly scalp DPC. The sample was whole blood, taken in connection with sensitization to the hapten diphenylcyclopropenone (DPC). These receptors came from a woman aged 25 to 39 with alopecia areata. Some clones in this sample may be carry-over from other donors' samples.

This rearrangement joins TRBV28 to TRBJ1-5; maybe TRBD1 (5 bases). V shed 7 bases and J shed 4 bases, with 20 bases lying between them. Germline V gene data show CDR1 as MDHEN and CDR2 as SYDVKM. This CDR3 has 16 residues. CDR3 loop: CASNFGAGILNQPQHF. As DNA, the CDR3 is TGTGCCAGCAATTTCGGAGCAGGGATTCTGAATCAGCCCCAGCATTTT.

This clonotype was counted at least ten times. The chain combines TRBV28 with TRBJ2-7; 8 bases fit TRBD2. The CDR3 covers 14 residues. The V gene's germline CDR1 is MDHEN and CDR2 SYDVKM. The V and J ends lost 9 bases and 3 bases, in that order; junction bases with no gene match: 10. In nucleotides, the CDR3 is TGTGCCAGTCTACGGGGGGGGCCCAACTACGAGCAGTACTTC. This translates into CASLRGGPNYEQYF.

This chain connects TRBV10-2 to TRBJ2-1; 14 bases are a match to TRBD2. Germline CDR1 is WSHSY and CDR2 is SAAADI. With 7 bases clipped from V and 4 bases from J, the junction kept 12 bases outside the gene matches. The CDR3 totals 18 residues. This chain's CDR3 is CASMVAGLAGVSYNEQFF. CDR3 bases: TGCGCCAGCATGGTAGCGGGACTAGCGGGAGTGAGTTACAATGAGCAGTTCTTC.